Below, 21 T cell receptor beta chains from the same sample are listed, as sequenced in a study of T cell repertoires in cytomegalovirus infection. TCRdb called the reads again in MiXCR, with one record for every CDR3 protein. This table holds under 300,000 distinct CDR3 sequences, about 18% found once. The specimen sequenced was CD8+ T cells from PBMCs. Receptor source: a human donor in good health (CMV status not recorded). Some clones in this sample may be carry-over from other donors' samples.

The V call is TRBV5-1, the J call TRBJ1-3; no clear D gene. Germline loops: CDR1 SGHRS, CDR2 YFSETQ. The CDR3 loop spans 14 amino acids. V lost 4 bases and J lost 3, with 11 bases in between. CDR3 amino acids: CASSALGVGNTIYF. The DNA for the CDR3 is TGCGCCAGCAGCGCCCTCGGGGTTGGAAACACCATATATTTT.

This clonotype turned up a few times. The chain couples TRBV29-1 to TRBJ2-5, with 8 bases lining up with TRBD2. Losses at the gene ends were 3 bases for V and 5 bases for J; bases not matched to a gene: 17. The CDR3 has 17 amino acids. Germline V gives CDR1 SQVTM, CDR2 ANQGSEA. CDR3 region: CSVDPGQRGLIGETQYF. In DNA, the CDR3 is TGCAGCGTTGATCCTGGCCAGCGGGGGCTAATAGGGGAGACCCAGTACTTC.

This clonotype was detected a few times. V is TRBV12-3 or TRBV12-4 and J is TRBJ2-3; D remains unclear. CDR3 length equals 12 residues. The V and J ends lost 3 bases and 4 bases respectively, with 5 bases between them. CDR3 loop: CASSFLSDTQYF. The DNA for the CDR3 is TGTGCCAGCAGTTTCCTATCAGATACGCAGTATTTT.

Here the CDR3 DNA reads TGCAGTGCTAGAGATAGCGGGGGCCCAGATACGCAGTATTTT. Its protein is CSARDSGGPDTQYF. V is TRBV20-1 and J is TRBJ2-3; 9 nucleotides align to TRBD2. This CDR3 is built from 14 residues. The V gene end was trimmed by 0 bases and the J gene end by 4 bases; junction bases not matched to a gene: 2. Looked up from germline, CDR1 is DFQATT and CDR2 is SNEGSKA (reference sequence).

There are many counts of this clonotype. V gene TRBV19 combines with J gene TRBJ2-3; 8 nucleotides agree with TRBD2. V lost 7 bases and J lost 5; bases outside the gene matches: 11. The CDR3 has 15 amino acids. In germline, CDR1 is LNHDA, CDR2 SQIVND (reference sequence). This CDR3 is CASTSAGGLGDTQYF. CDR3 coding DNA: TGTGCCAGTACAAGCGCGGGGGGACTGGGAGATACGCAGTATTTT.

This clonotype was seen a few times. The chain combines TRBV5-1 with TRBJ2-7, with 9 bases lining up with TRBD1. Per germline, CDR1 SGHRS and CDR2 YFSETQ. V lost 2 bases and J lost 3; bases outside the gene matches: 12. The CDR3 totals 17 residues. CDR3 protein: CASSFRSGGQGDYEQYF. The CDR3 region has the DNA TGCGCCAGCAGCTTTCGGTCCGGGGGACAGGGAGACTACGAGCAGTACTTC.

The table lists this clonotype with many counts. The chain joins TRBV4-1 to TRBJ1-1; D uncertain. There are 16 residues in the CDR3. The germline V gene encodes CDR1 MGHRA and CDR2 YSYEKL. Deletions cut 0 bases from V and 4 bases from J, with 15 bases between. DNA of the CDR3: TGCGCCAGCAGCCAAGAGCACGCGGGCGCGGGCACTGAAGCTTTCTTT. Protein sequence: CASSQEHAGAGTEAFF.

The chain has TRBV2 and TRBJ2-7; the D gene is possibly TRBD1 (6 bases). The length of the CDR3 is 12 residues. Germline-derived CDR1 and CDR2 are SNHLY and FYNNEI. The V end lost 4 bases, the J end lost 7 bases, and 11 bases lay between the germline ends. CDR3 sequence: CASSVGGWEQYF. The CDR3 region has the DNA TGTGCCAGCAGTGTTGGGGGCTGGGAGCAGTACTTC.

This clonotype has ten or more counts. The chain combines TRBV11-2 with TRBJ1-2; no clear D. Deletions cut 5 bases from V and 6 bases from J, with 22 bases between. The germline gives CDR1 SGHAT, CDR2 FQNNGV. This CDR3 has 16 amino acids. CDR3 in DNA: TGTGCCAGCAGCCCCCACCCGGACGGGCGATTTAATGGCTACACCTTC. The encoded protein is CASSPHPDGRFNGYTF.

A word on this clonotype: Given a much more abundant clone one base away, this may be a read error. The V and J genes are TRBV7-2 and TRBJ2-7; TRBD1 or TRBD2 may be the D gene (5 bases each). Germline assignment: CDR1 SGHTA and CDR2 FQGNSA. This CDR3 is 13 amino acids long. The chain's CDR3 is CANSPTGAHEQYF. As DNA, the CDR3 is TGTGCCAACAGCCCCACCGGGGCTCACGAGCAGTACTTC.

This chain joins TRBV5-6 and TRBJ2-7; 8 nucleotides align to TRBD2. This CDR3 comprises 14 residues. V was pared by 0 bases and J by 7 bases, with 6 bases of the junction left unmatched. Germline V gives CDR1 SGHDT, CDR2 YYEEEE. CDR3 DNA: TGTGCCAGCAGCTTGGGTCGGGGGGGAAGAGAGCAGTACTTC. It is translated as CASSLGRGGREQYF.

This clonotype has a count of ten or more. The CDR3 DNA sequence: TGTGCCAGCAGCTTAGGGGGGGCTTCCTACGAGCAGTACTTC. Protein: CASSLGGASYEQYF. This chain connects TRBV7-8 to TRBJ2-7; D is perhaps TRBD1 or TRBD2 (6 bases each). Trimming stripped 1 base from V and 1 base from J, with 8 bases between. Germline V gives CDR1 SGHVS, CDR2 FQNEAQ. The CDR3 runs 14 residues.

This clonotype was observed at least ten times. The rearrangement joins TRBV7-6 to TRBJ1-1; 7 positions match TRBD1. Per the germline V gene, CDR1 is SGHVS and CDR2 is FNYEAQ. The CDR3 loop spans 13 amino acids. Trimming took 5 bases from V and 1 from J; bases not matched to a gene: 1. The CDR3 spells CASSDRENTEAFF. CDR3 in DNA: TGTGCCAGCAGCGACAGGGAGAACACTGAAGCTTTCTTT.

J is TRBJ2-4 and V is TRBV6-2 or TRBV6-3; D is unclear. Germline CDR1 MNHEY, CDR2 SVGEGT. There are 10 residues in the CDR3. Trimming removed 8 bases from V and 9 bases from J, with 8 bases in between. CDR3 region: CASGFGIQYF. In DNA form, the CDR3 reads TGTGCCAGCGGATTCGGCATTCAGTACTTC.

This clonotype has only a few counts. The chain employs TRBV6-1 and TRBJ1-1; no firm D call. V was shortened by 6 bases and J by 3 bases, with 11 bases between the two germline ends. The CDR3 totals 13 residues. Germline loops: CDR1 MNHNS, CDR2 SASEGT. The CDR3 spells CASSFRWDTEAFF. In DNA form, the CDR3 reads TGTGCCAGCAGCTTCCGGTGGGACACTGAAGCTTTCTTT.

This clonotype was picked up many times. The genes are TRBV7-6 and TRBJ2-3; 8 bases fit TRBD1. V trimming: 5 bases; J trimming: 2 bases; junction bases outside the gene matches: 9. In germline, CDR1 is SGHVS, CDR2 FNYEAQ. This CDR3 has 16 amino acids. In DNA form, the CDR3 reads TGTGCCAGCAGCAGAAGGACAGGGTCTCTCACAGATACGCAGTATTTT. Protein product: CASSRRTGSLTDTQYF.

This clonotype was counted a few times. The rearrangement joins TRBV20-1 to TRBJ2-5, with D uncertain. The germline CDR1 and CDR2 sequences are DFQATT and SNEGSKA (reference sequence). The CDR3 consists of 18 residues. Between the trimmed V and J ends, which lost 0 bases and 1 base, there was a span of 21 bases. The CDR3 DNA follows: TGCAGTGCTAGAGATATGGGGAAATTCGTTGGAGTCCAAGAGACCCAGTACTTC. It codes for CSARDMGKFVGVQETQYF.

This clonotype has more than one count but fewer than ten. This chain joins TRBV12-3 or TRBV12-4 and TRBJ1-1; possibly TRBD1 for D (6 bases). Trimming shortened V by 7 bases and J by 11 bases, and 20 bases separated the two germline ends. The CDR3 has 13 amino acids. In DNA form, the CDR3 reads TGTGCCAGCAAGTCCGGGGGGCCTCTACAGGCTTTCTTT. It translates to CASKSGGPLQAFF.

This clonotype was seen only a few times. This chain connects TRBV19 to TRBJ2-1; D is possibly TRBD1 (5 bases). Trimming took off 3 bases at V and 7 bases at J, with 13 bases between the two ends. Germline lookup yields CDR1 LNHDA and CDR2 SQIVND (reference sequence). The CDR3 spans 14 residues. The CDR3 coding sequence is TGTGCCAGTAGTATTTCCAGGGATCGAAATGAGCAGTTCTTC. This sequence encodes CASSISRDRNEQFF.

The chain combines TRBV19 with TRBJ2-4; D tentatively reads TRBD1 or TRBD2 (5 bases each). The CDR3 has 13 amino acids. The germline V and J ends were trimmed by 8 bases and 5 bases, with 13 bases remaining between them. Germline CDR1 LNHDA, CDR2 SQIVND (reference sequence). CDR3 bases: TGTGCCAGTTGGGACGGACCCCAAAACATTCAGTACTTC. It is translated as CASWDGPQNIQYF.

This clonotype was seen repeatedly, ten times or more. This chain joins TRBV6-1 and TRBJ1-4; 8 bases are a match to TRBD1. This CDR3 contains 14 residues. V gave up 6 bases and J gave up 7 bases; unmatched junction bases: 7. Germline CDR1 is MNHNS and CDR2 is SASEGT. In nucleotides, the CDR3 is TGTGCCAGCAGAACTCAGGGGGCCCTTGAAAAACTGTTTTTT. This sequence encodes CASRTQGALEKLFF.